This TCR beta chain was documented in a study of CD8+ T cells in alopecia areata. About the study: In an open-label trial, patients got 5 to 10 mg tofacitinib twice daily.

Sequencing relied on a cDNA template that was reverse transcribed from extracted RNA. Data came from immunoSEQ multiplex PCR; TCRdb stores just in-frame clones and leaves some out. The repertoire holds 100,000 to 150,000 clones, around three fifths seen once, with 4.5% in the top ten. The CDR3 runs 13 residues. V lost 5 bases to trimming and J lost 10 bases, with 15 bases between them. Germline CDR1 and CDR2: SGHTA and FQGNSA. The study, taken as a whole, reports: Compared with normal scalp, lesional scalp had higher clonality and more expanded CD8+ clones. Scalp specimens additionally yield sequences from normal skin's resident alphabeta T cells.

In regard to this clone: Antigen unknown.

Lesional scalp punch biopsies and peripheral blood came from alopecia areata patients. The chain couples TRBV7-2 to TRBJ2-1, with D unclear. This sample comprised CD4+ T cells sorted from blood, obtained at week 0. The TCR sequence derives from a human donor with alopecia areata. Here the CDR3 reads CASSPSRLGEQFF. The CDR3 nucleotides are TGTGCCAGCAGCCCGAGCCGTTTGGGGGAGCAGTTCTTC.